The 5 T cell receptor beta chains below all came from one sample that was sequenced in a study of T cell responses to AZD1222 COVID-19 vaccine. TCRdb's table, derived via immunoSEQ multiplex PCR, lists solely in-frame clones and lacks some. The repertoire holds about 130,000 clones, with about nine tenths as singletons. This specimen consisted of peripheral blood, obtained 28 days after the second AZD1222 dose. The receptors were gathered from an adult who received the AZD1222 COVID-19 vaccine.

V is TRBV12-5 and J is TRBJ1-5; tentative D call: TRBD1 (5 bases). V lost 1 base to trimming and J lost 4 bases, with 11 bases between them. CDR1 and CDR2 (germline): LGHNT, FRNRAP. There are 15 residues in the CDR3. The DNA for the CDR3 is TGTGCTAGTGGTTTGGGGGACGGTTGGAATCAGCCCCAGCATTTT. Translation: CASGLGDGWNQPQHF.

The V call is TRBV7-9, the J call TRBJ1-5; no firm D call. CDR3 length equals 15 residues. V lost 4 bases to trimming and J lost 5 bases, with 15 bases between them. The germline V gene has CDR1 SEHNR and CDR2 FQNEAQ (reference sequence). In DNA form, the CDR3 reads TGTGCCAGCAGCTCCCTTGCGCCCGGGGATCAGCCCCAGCATTTT. Translation gives CASSSLAPGDQPQHF.

This chain joins TRBV5-6 and TRBJ2-7; D might be TRBD1 or TRBD2, each matching 5 bases. The ends were cut back, 4 bases at V and 2 bases at J, with 16 bases in the middle. The CDR3 has 15 amino acids. Germline V gene sequence: CDR1 SGHDT, CDR2 YYEEEE. As DNA, the CDR3 is TGTGCCAGCAGCCCCTGGGACGTCAGACCCTACGAGCAGTACTTC. This encodes CASSPWDVRPYEQYF. Full variable domain (remainder filled in from reference TRBV5-6 and TRBJ2-7): DAGVTQSPTHLIKTRGQQVTLRCSPKSGHDTVSWYQQALGQGPQFIFQYYEEEERQRGNFPDRFSGHQFPNYSSELNVNALLLGDSALYLCASSPWDVRPYEQYFGPGTRLTVT.

The DNA of the CDR3 is TGTGCCTGGGGGAGCGGCTCCTACAATGAGCAGTTCTTC. Its translation: CAWGSGSYNEQFF. V is TRBV30 and J is TRBJ2-1; the D gene is possibly TRBD2 (5 bases). The germline V gene has CDR1 GTSNPN and CDR2 SVGIG (reference sequence). The CDR3 is made up of 13 amino acids. The V gene lost 5 bases and the J gene lost 0 bases, with 8 bases spanning the gap. Together with reference TRBV30 and TRBJ2-1, the CDR3 gives the full variable domain: SQTIHQWPATLVQPVGSPLSLECTVEGTSNPNLYWYRQAAGRGLQLLFYSVGIGQISSEVPQNLSASRPQDRQFILSSKKLLLSDSGFYLCAWGSGSYNEQFFGPGTRLTVL.

CDR3 in DNA: TGTGCCAGCTCACCCCGTTCCGGAGCCAAAAACATTCAGTACTTC. Its protein is CASSPRSGAKNIQYF. The gene calls are TRBV18 and TRBJ2-4; D unclear. The V gene lost 3 bases and the J gene lost 0 bases, with 9 bases spanning the gap. Germline lookup yields CDR1 KGHSH and CDR2 LQKENI. The CDR3 consists of 15 residues.